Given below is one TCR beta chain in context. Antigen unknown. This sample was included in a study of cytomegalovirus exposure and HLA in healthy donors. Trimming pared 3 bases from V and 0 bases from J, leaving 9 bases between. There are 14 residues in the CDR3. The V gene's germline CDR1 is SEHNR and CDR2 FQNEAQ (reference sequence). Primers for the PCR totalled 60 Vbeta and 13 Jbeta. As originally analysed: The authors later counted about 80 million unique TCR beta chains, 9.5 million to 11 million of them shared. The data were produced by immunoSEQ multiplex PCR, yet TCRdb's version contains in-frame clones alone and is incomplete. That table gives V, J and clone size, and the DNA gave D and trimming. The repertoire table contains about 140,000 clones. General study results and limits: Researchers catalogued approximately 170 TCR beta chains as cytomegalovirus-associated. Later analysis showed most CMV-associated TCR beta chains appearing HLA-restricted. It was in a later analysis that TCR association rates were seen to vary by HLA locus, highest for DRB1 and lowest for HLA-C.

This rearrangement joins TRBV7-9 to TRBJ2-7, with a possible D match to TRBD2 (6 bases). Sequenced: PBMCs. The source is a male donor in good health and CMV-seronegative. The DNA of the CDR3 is TGTGCCAGCAGCTTTGGGACTGGCTCCTACGAGCAGTACTTC. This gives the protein CASSFGTGSYEQYF.